The subject of this entry is one T cell receptor beta chain. No antigen is known for it. CDR3 length: 15 residues. V was shortened by 0 bases and J by 6 bases, with 9 bases between the two germline ends. Germline-derived CDR1 and CDR2 are MNHNY and SVGAGI (reference sequence). This sample is drawn from a study of CD4+ T cells in melanoma. General study findings and limits: In melanoma, neoantigen-specific CD4+ T cells reportedly differed in differentiation state. A reported correlation linked neoantigen-specific CD4+ T cells to CD8+, macrophage and B cell function.

Profiled with immunoSEQ multiplex PCR; TCRdb holds only in-frame clones, not every one. The sample includes about 50,000 clones, roughly nine tenths of them seen just once. This sequence originates from a human donor with melanoma. Sequencing was carried out using peripheral blood. The V and J genes are TRBV6-6 and TRBJ1-6; D remains unclear. The CDR3 here is CASSYSTPPNSPLHF. The CDR3 coding sequence is TGTGCCAGCAGTTACTCGACACCGCCTAATTCACCCCTCCACTTT.